This T cell receptor (beta chain) appears in the sequencing data of a study of blood T cell repertoires in COVID-19. This CDR3 comprises 18 residues. Germline CDR1 reads KGHSH; CDR2 reads LQKENI. Trimming removed 3 bases from V and 1 base from J; junction bases left unmatched: 13. Sequencing was performed with immunoSEQ multiplex PCR; in TCRdb, only in-frame clones are kept and a portion is missing. The sample shows 100,000 to 150,000 clones, around 81% of them seen only once. This rearrangement joins TRBV18 to TRBJ1-2, with 8 bases lining up with TRBD1. The sequence was obtained from a man younger than 40 with COVID-19, enrolled during active disease. The specimen was peripheral blood. DNA of the CDR3: TGTGCCAGCTCACCCGATTCAGGGGGCACGGGTGTTAACTATGGCTACACCTTC. Its translation: CASSPDSGGTGVNYGYTF.